This entry lists 17 T cell receptor beta chains sequenced from one sample in a study of response to subunit inactivated influenza vaccine (dated by TCRdb to the late 2010s). Libraries were constructed by RT-PCR. TCRdb names Illumina HiSeq 2500 as the instrument used. Using fastp at Q25 and MiXCR, TCRdb reprocessed the public reads and kept productive beta chains. Rows with a matching CDR3 protein are joined into one entry that keeps the most common DNA and genes. The sample table contains around 850,000 distinct CDR3 sequences; only one count was recorded for about 18% of them. In total, the top ten clones hold about a tenth of the sample. The specimen comprised PBMCs from blood, sampled around 5 days after vaccination. The receptors were sampled from a man aged 50-59 years who received an inactivated influenza vaccine. Donor details come from another sample of the same person, matched by shared clones.

J is TRBJ2-2 and V is TRBV11-1; 7 bases agree with TRBD1. V was clipped by 0 bases and J by 6 bases; unmatched bases: 19. Germline V gene lookup returns CDR1 SGHAT and CDR2 FQDESV (reference sequence). CDR3 length: 20 amino acids. The CDR3 is CASSLAKGWGRQGFSGELFF. The CDR3 bases are TGTGCCAGCAGCTTAGCTAAAGGTTGGGGAAGACAGGGCTTTTCCGGGGAGCTGTTTTTT.

This chain links TRBV7-6 with TRBJ1-1; TRBD1 matches 7 bases. After removal of 5 bases from V and 1 base from J, the junction contained 13 bases not matched to a gene. Germline CDR1 and CDR2: SGHVS and FNYEAQ. The CDR3 sequence is 17 residues long. CDR3: CASSILALQGRNTEAFF. The CDR3, as DNA: TGTGCCAGCAGCATACTGGCGTTACAGGGGAGGAACACTGAAGCTTTCTTT. Full variable domain (rest looked up from reference TRBV7-6 and TRBJ1-1): GAGVSQSPRYKVTKRGQDVALRCDPISGHVSLYWYRQALGQGPEFLTYFNYEAQQDKSGLPNDRFSAERPEGSISTLTIQRTEQRDSAMYRCASSILALQGRNTEAFFGQGTRLTVV.

The table lists this clonotype with a few counts. This chain joins TRBV2 and TRBJ2-3; a possible D gene is TRBD1 (6 bases). Deletions cut 3 bases from V and 6 bases from J, with 16 bases between. The germline gives CDR1 SNHLY, CDR2 FYNNEI. CDR3 length: 15 residues. CDR3 loop: CASSDPGHPLDTQYF. CDR3 nucleotide sequence: TGTGCCAGCAGTGACCCGGGACACCCGTTGGATACGCAGTATTTT.

This clonotype showed up just a few times. The V call is TRBV7-2, the J call TRBJ2-3; D gene unclear. The CDR3 sequence is 17 residues long. Trimming removed 2 bases at V and 1 base at J, with 16 bases between. Germline assignment: CDR1 SGHTA and CDR2 FQGNSA. The CDR3 region has the DNA TGTGCCAGCAGCTTAAACCTTGTCACTTTGGGCACAGATACGCAGTATTTT. It is translated as CASSLNLVTLGTDTQYF. The whole variable domain, filled in from reference TRBV7-2 and TRBJ2-3, reads GAGVSQSPSNKVTEKGKDVELRCDPISGHTALYWYRQSLGQGLEFLIYFQGNSAPDKSGLPSDRFSAERTGGSVSTLTIQRTQQEDSAVYLCASSLNLVTLGTDTQYFGPGTRLTVL.

V gene TRBV6-1 combines with J gene TRBJ2-1, with TRBD2 as a possible D gene (7 bases). The CDR3 length is 13 residues. Germline V gene data show CDR1 as MNHNS and CDR2 as SASEGT. This CDR3 is CATAEGGAYEQFF. In nucleotides, the CDR3 is TGTGCTACCGCCGAGGGGGGGGCCTATGAGCAGTTCTTC.

The genes are TRBV6-5 and TRBJ2-3, with 7 positions matching TRBD2. The ends lost 4 bases at V and 6 bases at J; junction bases unmatched: 7. Germline-derived CDR1 and CDR2 are MNHEY and SVGAGI. This CDR3 is built from 14 residues. The CDR3 reads CASSFGLGGDTQYF. CDR3 bases: TGTGCCAGCAGTTTCGGACTAGGTGGGGATACGCAGTATTTT.

This chain links TRBV12-3 or TRBV12-4 with TRBJ2-1, with 9 bases fitting TRBD2. This CDR3 contains 16 residues. V lost 6 bases to trimming and J lost 4 bases; unmatched junction nucleotides: 10. CDR3 in amino acids: CASSPFGLAGYNEQFF. The CDR3 DNA reads as TGTGCCAGCAGCCCCTTCGGGCTAGCGGGGTACAATGAGCAGTTCTTC.

In its sample, this clonotype was seen a few times. The chain links TRBV15 to TRBJ2-7; weak D call: TRBD2 (5 bases). CDR1 is LNHNV and CDR2 is YYDKDF in the germline V gene (reference sequence). The CDR3 totals 14 residues. V was pared by 4 bases and J by 0 bases, with 10 bases between. The CDR3 region has the DNA TGTGCCACCAGCAAAGTTCGGGGCTCCTACGAGCAGTACTTC. Protein: CATSKVRGSYEQYF.

Remarks on this clonotype: A much larger clonotype is one base distant, so this may be a read error. This chain links TRBV6-4 with TRBJ1-2; a weak D match, TRBD1 (5 bases). The germline gives CDR1 MRHNA, CDR2 SNTAGT. This CDR3 contains 11 residues. The CDR3 sequence is CASSQGAGYIF. The CDR3 DNA follows: TGTGCCAGCAGCCAGGGCGCTGGCTACATCTTC.

In this sample, this clonotype turned up a few times. The chain has TRBV27 and TRBJ1-2; 8 nucleotides match TRBD1. CDR1 is MNHEY and CDR2 is SMNVEV in the germline V gene (reference sequence). The CDR3 spans 19 residues. V lost 0 bases to trimming and J lost 4 bases; unmatched junction nucleotides: 16. CDR3 coding DNA: TGTGCCAGCAGTTTATCATCTCGCCAGGGGGCGAGGTTTGGCTATGGCTACACCTTC. Protein: CASSLSSRQGARFGYGYTF.

The chain links TRBV7-2 to TRBJ2-3; 7 nucleotides agree with TRBD2. CDR1 is SGHTA, CDR2 FQGNSA, per germline. With V trimmed by 5 bases and J by 4 bases, 12 bases remained unmatched. The CDR3 contains 16 residues. CDR3: CASSPHRRGSADTQYF. Written as DNA, the CDR3 is TGTGCCAGCAGCCCTCACAGGCGGGGGTCAGCAGATACGCAGTATTTT.

The J gene is TRBJ2-3, the V gene TRBV7-3; possible D gene TRBD2, 6 bases. The germline gives CDR1 SGHTA, CDR2 FQGTGA. The length of the CDR3 is 17 residues. V gave up 5 bases and J gave up 0 bases, with 18 bases separating them. The CDR3 here is CASSPLPGLLSTDTQYF. In nucleotides, the CDR3 is TGTGCCAGCAGCCCACTTCCGGGACTGCTTAGCACAGATACGCAGTATTTT.

V and J are TRBV4-2 and TRBJ2-7, with TRBD2 matching over 10 bases. The ends lost 4 bases at V and 7 bases at J; junction bases unmatched: 13. Germline V lookup: CDR1 LGHNA, CDR2 YNFKEQ. CDR3 length: 16 amino acids. The CDR3 spells CASSRTRLAGGGEQYF. The CDR3 DNA sequence: TGTGCCAGCAGCCGAACCCGACTAGCGGGTGGGGGAGAGCAGTACTTC.

Only a few counts were recorded for this clonotype. The rearrangement joins TRBV12-3 or TRBV12-4 to TRBJ1-6; D not certain. V was shortened by 3 bases and J by 8 bases, with 11 bases between the two germline ends. CDR3 length equals 14 residues. In DNA form, the CDR3 reads TGTGCCAGCAGTTTTTCAGTTATGGATTCACCCCTCCACTTT. This encodes CASSFSVMDSPLHF.

This clonotype was counted ten times or more. A read error may produce the germline difference seen at one junction end. The chain couples TRBV5-1 to TRBJ2-1; D uncertain. Germline CDR1 is SGHRS and CDR2 is YFSETQ. This CDR3 has 11 residues. CDR3 in amino acids: CASSRTNEQFF. In DNA, the CDR3 is TGTGCCAGCAGCCGCACCAATGAGCAGTTCTTC.

The rearrangement uses TRBV10-3 and TRBJ1-1; no clear D gene. Germline values: CDR1 ENHRY, CDR2 SYGVKD. CDR3 length: 14 residues. V was cut by 7 bases and J by 4 bases, with 16 bases left in between. The CDR3 here is CAITKTRDGTEAFF. The CDR3, as DNA: TGTGCCATCACCAAAACAAGGGATGGCACTGAAGCTTTCTTT.

This sequence joins TRBV29-1 and TRBJ1-2; D gene ambiguous. CDR1 is SQVTM, CDR2 ANQGSEA, per germline. The CDR3 covers 14 residues. Trimming removed 0 bases from V and 2 bases from J, with 10 bases in between. CDR3 in DNA: TGCAGCGTTGAAGATCACGGATTAAACTATGGCTACACCTTC. Translation: CSVEDHGLNYGYTF.